This T cell receptor beta chain was identified during a study of blood T cell repertoires in COVID-19 (dated by TCRdb to 2020 to 2021). A note on the overall study: The collaborator samples originated in the United States, Italy and Spain and spanned the acute and convalescent phases of COVID-19. The prospective study material was composed of cDNA or gDNA derived from T cells, B-cell-depleted T cells, or PBMCs. Subjects who had been exposed to COVID-19, were actively infected with it, or had recovered from it provided the deeply sampled blood TCRbeta repertoires that made up the dataset. A freely available public database, intended as a resource for researchers studying the immune response to SARS-CoV-2, is where the repertoires were released. The samples were drawn from the first 160 participants of the ongoing ImmuneRACE study and from 1,254 subjects provided by 6 global collaborators. Sample metadata almost always included a de-identified subject ID, COVID-19 status, age in years and sex. Where HLA class I and class II types were available, the types were taken from metadata supplied by the sample provider, not from assay-based typing. Results and caveats for the whole study, not just this receptor: The amount of clinical and demographic metadata varied by source and participant and was provided uncurated.

Whole blood was collected in K2EDTA tubes by collaborating institutions according to the institutions' own protocols. For TCRbeta analysis, collaborator samples were shipped as frozen whole blood, as isolated PBMCs, or as DNA extracted from either sample type. Via the germline V gene, CDR1 is SGHRS and CDR2 YFSETQ. V is pared back by 4 bases and J by 2 bases, with 8 bases lying between the germline termini. CDR3 length: 13 amino acids, cysteine to phenylalanine. CDR3 DNA only is kept here, 39 bases in frame from base 1. Turning to this clone: What antigen it recognizes has not been identified. Base-call qualities are not available, and no considerably larger clone is one nucleotide away.

TCRbeta CDR3 regions were amplified from genomic DNA using the immunoSEQ Assay, a bias-controlled multiplex PCR. As for the original processing: Nucleated cell counts per sample were estimated from amplification of reference gene primers within the assay. To quantify the absolute abundance of each unique TCRbeta CDR3 rearrangement, sequence reads were collapsed and filtered. Productive Simpson clonality was computed per sample as the square root of Simpson's diversity index over productive rearrangements. This immuneACCESS table, as held by TCRdb, lists in-frame sequences with V and J called but not all clones. Of the missing ones, under half trace to an unresolved V gene in checked studies; the others have no known cause. V, J and clone size are taken as reported in that table, and D and trimming were inferred from the DNA itself. In this sample the table shows around 300,000 clones, 85% of which occur a single time. The ten largest clones take up 10% to 15% of the sample.

The sequence is built from TRBV5-1 and TRBJ2-3, with the D gene not confidently named. The TCR sequence derives from a human donor in a cohort sampled during active COVID-19. Sequencing used peripheral blood. The sequenced DNA: TGCGCCAGCAGCACAACCCCCACAGATACGCAGTATTTT. Its protein reads: CASSTTPTDTQYF.